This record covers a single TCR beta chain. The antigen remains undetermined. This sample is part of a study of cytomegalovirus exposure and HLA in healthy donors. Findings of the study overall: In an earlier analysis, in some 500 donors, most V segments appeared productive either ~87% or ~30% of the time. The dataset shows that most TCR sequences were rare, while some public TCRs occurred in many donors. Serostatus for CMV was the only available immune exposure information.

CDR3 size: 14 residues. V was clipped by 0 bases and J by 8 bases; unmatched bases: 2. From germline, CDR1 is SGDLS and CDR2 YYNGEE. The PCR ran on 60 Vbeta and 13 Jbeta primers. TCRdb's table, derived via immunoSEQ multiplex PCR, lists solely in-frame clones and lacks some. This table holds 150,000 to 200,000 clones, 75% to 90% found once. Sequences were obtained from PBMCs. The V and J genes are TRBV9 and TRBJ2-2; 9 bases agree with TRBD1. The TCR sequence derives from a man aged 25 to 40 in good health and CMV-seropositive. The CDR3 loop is CASSVGTGVGELFF. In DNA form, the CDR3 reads TGTGCCAGCAGCGTAGGGACAGGGGTGGGGGAGCTGTTTTTT.